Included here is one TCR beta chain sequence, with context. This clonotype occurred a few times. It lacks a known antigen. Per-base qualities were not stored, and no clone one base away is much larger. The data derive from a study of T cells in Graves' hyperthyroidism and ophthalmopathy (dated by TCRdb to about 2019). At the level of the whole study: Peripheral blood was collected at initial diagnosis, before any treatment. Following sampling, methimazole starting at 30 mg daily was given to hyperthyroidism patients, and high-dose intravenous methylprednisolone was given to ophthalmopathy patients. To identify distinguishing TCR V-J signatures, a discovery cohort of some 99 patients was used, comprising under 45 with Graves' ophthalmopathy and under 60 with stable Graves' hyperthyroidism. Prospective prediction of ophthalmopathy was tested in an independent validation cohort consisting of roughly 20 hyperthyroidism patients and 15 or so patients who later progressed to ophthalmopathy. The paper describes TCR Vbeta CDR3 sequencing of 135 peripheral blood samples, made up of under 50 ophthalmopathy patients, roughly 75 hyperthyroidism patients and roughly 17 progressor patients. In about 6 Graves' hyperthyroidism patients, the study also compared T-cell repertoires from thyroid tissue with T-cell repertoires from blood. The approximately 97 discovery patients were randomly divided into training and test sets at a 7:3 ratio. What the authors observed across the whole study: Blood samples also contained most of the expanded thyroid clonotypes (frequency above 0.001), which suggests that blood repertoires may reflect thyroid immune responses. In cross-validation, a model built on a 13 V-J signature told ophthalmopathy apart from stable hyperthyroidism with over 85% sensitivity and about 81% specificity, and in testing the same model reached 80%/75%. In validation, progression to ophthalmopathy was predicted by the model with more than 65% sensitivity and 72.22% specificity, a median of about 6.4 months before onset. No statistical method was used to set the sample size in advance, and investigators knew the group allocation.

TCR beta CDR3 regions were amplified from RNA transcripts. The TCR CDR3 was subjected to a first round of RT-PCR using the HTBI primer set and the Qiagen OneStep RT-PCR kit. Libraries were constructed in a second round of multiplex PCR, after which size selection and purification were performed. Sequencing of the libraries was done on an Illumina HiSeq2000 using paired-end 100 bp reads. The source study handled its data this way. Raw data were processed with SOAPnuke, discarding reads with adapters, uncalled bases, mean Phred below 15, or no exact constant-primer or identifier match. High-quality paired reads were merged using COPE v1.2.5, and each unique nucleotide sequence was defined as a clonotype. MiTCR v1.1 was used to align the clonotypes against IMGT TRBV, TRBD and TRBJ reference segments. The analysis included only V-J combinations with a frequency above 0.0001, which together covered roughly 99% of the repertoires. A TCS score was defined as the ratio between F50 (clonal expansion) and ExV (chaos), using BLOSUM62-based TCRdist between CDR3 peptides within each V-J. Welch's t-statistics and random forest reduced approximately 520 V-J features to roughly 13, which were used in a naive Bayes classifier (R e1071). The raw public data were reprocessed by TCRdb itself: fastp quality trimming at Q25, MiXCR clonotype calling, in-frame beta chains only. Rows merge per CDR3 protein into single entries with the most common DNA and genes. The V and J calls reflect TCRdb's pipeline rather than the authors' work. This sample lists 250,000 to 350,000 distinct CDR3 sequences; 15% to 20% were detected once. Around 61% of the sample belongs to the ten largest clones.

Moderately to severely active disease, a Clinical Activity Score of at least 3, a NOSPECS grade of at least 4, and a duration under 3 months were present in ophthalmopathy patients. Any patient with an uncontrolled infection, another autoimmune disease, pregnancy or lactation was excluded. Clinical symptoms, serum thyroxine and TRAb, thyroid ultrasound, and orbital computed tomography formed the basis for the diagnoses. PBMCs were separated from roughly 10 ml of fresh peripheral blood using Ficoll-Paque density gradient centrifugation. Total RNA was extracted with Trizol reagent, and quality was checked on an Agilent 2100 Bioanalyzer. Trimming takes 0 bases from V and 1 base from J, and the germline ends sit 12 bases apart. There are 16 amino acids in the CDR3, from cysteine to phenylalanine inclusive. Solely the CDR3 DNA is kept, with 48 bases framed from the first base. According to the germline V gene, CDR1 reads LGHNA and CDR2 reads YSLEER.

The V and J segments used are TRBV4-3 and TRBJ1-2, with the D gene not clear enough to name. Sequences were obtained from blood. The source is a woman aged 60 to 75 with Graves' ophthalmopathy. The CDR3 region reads CASSQDYGRFNYGYTF. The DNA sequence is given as TGCGCCAGCAGCCAAGACTACGGCAGATTTAACTATGGCTACACCTTC.